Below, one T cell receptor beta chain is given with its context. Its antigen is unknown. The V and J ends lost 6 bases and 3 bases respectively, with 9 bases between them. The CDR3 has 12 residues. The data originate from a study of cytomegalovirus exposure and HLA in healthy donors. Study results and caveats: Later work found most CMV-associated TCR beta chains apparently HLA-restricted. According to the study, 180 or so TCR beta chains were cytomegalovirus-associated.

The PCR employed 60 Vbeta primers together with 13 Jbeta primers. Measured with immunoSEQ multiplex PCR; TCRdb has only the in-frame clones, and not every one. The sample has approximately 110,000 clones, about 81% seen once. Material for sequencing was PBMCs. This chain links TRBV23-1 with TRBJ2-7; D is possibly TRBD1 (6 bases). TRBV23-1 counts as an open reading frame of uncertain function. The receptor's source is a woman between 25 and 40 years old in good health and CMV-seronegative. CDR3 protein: CASRTGFYEQYF. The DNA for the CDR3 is TGCGCCAGCAGGACAGGATTCTACGAGCAGTACTTC.